This is a list of T cell receptor beta chains from one sample in a study of metastatic and nonmetastatic thyroid tumors. Through MiXCR, TCRdb re-clonotyped the PCR reads. Among some 90,000 clones listed, 7.5% to 9% were seen once. Sequences were obtained from blood. The receptors derive from a female donor with papillary thyroid cancer or a benign thyroid nodule (not recorded which). Some clones in this sample may be carry-over from other donors' samples. Each CDR3 is given with its conserved first and last residue. The D gene is left open where the match is weak. A row's size may be missing; if present it is once, few, many or a size class.

.	TRBJ2-1	.	TRBV5-1	TGCGCCAGCAGCGGAAATAGCTGGGGGGCGGGGAATGAGCAGTTCTTC	CASSGNSWGAGNEQFF
many	TRBJ2-1	.	TRBV11-3	TGTGCCAGCAGCTTATCGGGACCCGTCATACAGGAGCAGTTCTTC	CASSLSGPVIQEQFF
many	TRBJ1-2	.	TRBV9	TGTGCCAGCAGCGGAAGCACAGCCACCAAGTATGGCTACACCTTC	CASSGSTATKYGYTF
many	TRBJ1-2	.	TRBV4-2	TGTGCCAGCAGCCAGGAGACTGGGACCGATTATGGCTACACCTTC	CASSQETGTDYGYTF
many	TRBJ2-7	TRBD2	TRBV20-1	TGCAGTGCTATCCCGGGACTAGAGTACGAGCAGTACTTC	CSAIPGLEYEQYF
.	TRBJ2-7	TRBD1	TRBV9	TGTGCCAGCAGCGTAGGTTTGCTGGACAGGGACGACGAGCAGTACTTC	CASSVGLLDRDDEQYF
many	TRBJ1-4	.	TRBV20-1	TGCAGTGCCCGGGACATTAATGAAAAACTGTTTTTT	CSARDINEKLFF
many	TRBJ2-2	.	TRBV12-3/TRBV12-4	TGTGCCAGCAGTTTTCTGACCCTAAGGACCGGGGAGCTGTTTTTT	CASSFLTLRTGELFF
many	TRBJ1-1	.	TRBV10-3	TGTGCCATCAGTGAGTCGGGGAACACTGAAGCTTTCTTT	CAISESGNTEAFF
many	TRBJ1-6	TRBD1	TRBV6-1	TGTGCCAGCAAGGCCCTGACAGGGGGCGAGTATAATTCACCCCTCCACTTT	CASKALTGGEYNSPLHF
many	TRBJ1-1	TRBD1	TRBV2	TGTGCCAGCAGTTTCCAGGGGGCTAAGGCTGAAGCTTTCTTT	CASSFQGAKAEAFF
many	TRBJ1-2	TRBD1	TRBV10-3	TGTGCCATCAGTGAGTCTAAGGGACAGGGGTATGGCTACACCTTC	CAISESKGQGYGYTF
many	TRBJ1-5	.	TRBV6-1	TGTGCCAGCAGTGAAACTCGCGGAGGGAACCAGCCCCAGCATTTT	CASSETRGGNQPQHF
many	TRBJ1-5	TRBD1	TRBV2	TGTGCCAGCAGCGGACAGGCACTGGATAGCAATCAGCCCCAGCATTTT	CASSGQALDSNQPQHF
many	TRBJ2-5	TRBD1	TRBV19	TGTGCCAGTAGTCCGACAGGGGTGCAAGAGACCCAGTACTTC	CASSPTGVQETQYF
many	TRBJ2-1	TRBD2	TRBV9	TGTGCCAGCAGCGTACGGCTAGCGGGGGCCTACAATGAGCAGTTCTTC	CASSVRLAGAYNEQFF
many	TRBJ2-6	TRBD1	TRBV11-2	TGTGCCAGCAGCTGGGACAGGGGGACCAACGTCCTGACTTTC	CASSWDRGTNVLTF
many	TRBJ2-1	TRBD1	TRBV20-1	TGCAGTGCGATACCGGGACAGGGGATTAGGGAGTTCTTC	CSAIPGQGIREFF
many	TRBJ1-1	.	TRBV12-3/TRBV12-4	TGTGCCAGCAGTTTAATTACGGGCAGATTGAACACTGAAGCTTTCTTT	CASSLITGRLNTEAFF
many	TRBJ2-7	.	TRBV7-3	TGTGCCAGCAGCTTGTCCACGGGCGCCTCTTACGAGCAGTACTTC	CASSLSTGASYEQYF
many	TRBJ2-7	.	TRBV3-1	TGTGCCAGCAGCCATCCCCGGGACATTCAAGGGCAGTACTTC	CASSHPRDIQGQYF
many	TRBJ2-3	TRBD2	TRBV6-2/TRBV6-3	TGTGCCAGCAAAGGACTAGCCGGCCGTGTGACAGATACGCAGTATTTT	CASKGLAGRVTDTQYF